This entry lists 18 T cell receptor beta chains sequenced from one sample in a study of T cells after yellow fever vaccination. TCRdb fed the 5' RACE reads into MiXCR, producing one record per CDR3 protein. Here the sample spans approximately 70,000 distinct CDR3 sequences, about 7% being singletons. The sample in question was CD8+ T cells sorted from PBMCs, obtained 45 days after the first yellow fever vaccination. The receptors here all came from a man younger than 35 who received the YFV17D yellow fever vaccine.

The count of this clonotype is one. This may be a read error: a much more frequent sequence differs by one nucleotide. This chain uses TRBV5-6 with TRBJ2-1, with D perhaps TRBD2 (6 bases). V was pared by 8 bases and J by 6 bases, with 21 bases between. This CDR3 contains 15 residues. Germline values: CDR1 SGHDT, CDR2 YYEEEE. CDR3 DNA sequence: TGTGCCAGTCACACCCACGGGACTTCAAGCAATGAGCAGTTCTTC. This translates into CASHTHGTSSNEQFF. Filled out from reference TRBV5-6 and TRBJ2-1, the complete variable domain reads DAGVTQSPTHLIKTRGQQVTLRCSPKSGHDTVSWYQQALGQGPQFIFQYYEEEERQRGNFPDRFSGHQFPNYSSELNVNALLLGDSALYLCASHTHGTSSNEQFFGPGTRLTVL.

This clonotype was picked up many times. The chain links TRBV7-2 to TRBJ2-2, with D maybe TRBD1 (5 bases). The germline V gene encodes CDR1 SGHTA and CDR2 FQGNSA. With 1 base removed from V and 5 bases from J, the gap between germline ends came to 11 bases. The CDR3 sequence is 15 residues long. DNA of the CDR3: TGTGCCAGCAGCTTAGTCCCTGCAGGGACCGGGGAGCTGTTTTTT. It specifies CASSLVPAGTGELFF.

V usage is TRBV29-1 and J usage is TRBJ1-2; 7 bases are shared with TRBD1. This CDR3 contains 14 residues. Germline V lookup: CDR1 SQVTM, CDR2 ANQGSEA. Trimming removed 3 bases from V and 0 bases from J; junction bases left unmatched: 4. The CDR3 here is CSVERTGPNYGYTF. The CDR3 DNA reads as TGCAGCGTTGAGAGGACAGGTCCTAACTATGGCTACACCTTC.

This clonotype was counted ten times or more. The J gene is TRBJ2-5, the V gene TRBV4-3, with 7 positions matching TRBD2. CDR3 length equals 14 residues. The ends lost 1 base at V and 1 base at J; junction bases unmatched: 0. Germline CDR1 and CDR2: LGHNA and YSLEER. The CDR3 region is CASSQGTSQETQYF. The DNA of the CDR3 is TGCGCCAGCAGCCAAGGGACTAGCCAAGAGACCCAGTACTTC.

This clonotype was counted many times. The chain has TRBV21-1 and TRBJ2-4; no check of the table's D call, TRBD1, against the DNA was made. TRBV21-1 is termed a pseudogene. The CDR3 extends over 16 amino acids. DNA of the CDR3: TGTGCCAGCAGGAGGACAGGAGTCCCTGGCAAAAACATTCAGTACTTC. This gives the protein CASRRTGVPGKNIQYF.

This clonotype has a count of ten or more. CDR3 amino acids: CASSLIVAEDTDTQYF. The CDR3 DNA is TGTGCCAGCAGCTTAATAGTAGCCGAAGACACAGATACGCAGTATTTT. The chain has TRBV13 and TRBJ2-3; D is undetermined. The germline CDR1 and CDR2 sequences are PRHDT and FYEKMQ (reference sequence). V lost 2 bases and J 2 bases, leaving 14 bases between the germline ends. The CDR3 is 16 amino acids.

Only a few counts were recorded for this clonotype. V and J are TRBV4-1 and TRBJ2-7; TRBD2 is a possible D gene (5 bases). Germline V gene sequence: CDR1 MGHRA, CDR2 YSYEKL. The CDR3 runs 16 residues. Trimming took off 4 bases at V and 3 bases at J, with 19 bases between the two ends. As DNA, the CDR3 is TGCGCCAGCAGCCGAACGCCGGGATCAGACCACTACGAGCAGTACGTC. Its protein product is CASSRTPGSDHYEQYV.

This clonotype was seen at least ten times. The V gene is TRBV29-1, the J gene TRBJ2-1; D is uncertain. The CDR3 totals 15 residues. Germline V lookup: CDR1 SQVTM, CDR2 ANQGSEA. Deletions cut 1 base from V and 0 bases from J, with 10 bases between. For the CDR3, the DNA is TGCAGCGTTGAAGGGGGATTGAGCTCCTACAATGAGCAGTTCTTC. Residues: CSVEGGLSSYNEQFF.

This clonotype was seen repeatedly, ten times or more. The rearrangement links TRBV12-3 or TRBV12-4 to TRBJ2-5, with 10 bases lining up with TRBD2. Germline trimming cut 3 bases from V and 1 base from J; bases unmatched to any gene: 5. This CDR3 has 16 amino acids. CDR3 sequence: CASSFGVAGGQETQYF. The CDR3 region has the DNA TGTGCCAGCAGTTTTGGCGTAGCGGGGGGCCAAGAGACCCAGTACTTC.

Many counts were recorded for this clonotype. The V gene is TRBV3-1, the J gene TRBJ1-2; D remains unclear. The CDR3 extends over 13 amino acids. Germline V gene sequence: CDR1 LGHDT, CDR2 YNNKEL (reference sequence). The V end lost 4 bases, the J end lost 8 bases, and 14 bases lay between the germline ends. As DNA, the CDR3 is TGTGCCAGCAGCCCGCATTCGGAGGGCGGCTACACCTTC. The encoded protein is CASSPHSEGGYTF.

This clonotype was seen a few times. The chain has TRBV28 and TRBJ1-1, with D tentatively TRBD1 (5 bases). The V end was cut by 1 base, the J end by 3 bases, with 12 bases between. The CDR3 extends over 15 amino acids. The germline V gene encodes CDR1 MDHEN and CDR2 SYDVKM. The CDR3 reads CASSLSGIPDTEAFF. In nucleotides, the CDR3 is TGTGCCAGCAGTTTATCAGGGATTCCGGACACTGAAGCTTTCTTT.

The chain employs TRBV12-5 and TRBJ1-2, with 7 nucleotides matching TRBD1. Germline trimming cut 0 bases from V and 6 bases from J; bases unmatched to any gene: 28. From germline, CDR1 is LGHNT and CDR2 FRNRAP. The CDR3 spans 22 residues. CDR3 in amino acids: CASGLVLGDRPSYRRAFDGYTF. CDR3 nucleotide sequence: TGTGCTAGTGGTTTGGTACTGGGGGACAGACCGTCGTATCGGCGGGCCTTCGATGGCTACACCTTC.

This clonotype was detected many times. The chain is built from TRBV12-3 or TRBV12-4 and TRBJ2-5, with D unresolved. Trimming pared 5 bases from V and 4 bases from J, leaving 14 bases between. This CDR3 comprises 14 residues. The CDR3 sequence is CASSPTESGETQYF. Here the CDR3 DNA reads TGTGCCAGCAGTCCTACAGAGTCCGGAGAGACCCAGTACTTC.

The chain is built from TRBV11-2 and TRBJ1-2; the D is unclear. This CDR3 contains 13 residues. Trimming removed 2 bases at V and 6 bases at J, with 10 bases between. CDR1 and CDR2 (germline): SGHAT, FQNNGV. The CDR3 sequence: CASSLNPVNGYTF. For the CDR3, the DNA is TGTGCCAGCAGCTTAAACCCAGTGAATGGCTACACCTTC.

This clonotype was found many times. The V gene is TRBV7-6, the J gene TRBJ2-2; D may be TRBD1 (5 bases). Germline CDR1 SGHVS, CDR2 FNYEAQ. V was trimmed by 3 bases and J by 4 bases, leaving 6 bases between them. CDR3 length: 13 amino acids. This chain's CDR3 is CASSLGPTGELFF. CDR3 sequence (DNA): TGTGCCAGCAGCTTGGGGCCCACCGGGGAGCTGTTTTTT.

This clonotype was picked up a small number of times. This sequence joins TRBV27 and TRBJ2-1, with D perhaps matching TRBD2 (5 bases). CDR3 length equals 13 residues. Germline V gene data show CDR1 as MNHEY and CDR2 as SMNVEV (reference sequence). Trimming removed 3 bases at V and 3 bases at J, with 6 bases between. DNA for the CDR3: TGTGCCAGCAGTTTCGGGGTCTACAATGAGCAGTTCTTC. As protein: CASSFGVYNEQFF.

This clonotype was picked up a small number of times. The CDR3 is CASSTRGASEQYF. The CDR3 nucleotides are TGTGCCAGCAGCACTCGGGGCGCGTCGGAGCAGTACTTC. The J gene is TRBJ2-7, the V gene TRBV7-9; D is tentatively TRBD1 or TRBD2 (5 bases each). The CDR3 has 13 amino acids. CDR1 and CDR2 from the germline V gene are SEHNR and FQNEAQ (reference sequence). V lost 5 bases to trimming and J lost 7 bases, with 15 bases between them. Complete variable domain (other parts from reference TRBV7-9 and TRBJ2-7): DTGVSQNPRHKITKRGQNVTFRCDPISEHNRLYWYRQTLGQGPEFLTYFQNEAQLEKSRLLSDRFSAERPKGSFSTLEIQRTEQGDSAMYLCASSTRGASEQYFGPGTRLTVT.

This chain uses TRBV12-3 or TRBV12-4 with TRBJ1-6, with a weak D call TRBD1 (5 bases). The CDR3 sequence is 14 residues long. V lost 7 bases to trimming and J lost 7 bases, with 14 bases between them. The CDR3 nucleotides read TGTGCCAGCACCACCGACAGCCTAAATTCACCCCTCCACTTT. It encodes CASTTDSLNSPLHF.